This T cell receptor beta chain is from a study of T cell clusters in autoimmune cytopenias. Study details: Healthy donor controls had a mean age of about 53 years and median age of roughly 60 years.

Measured by frequency, this clonotype is medium-sized (0.01 to 0.1%). Its antigen is unknown. TRB was amplified from about 260 ng of peripheral blood genomic DNA per sample. Study observations and caveats: TRB repertoire shifts in secondary cytopenia and chronic lymphocytic leukemia mostly reflected lymphoma, not autoimmunity.

TRB rearrangements were amplified by touch-down multiplex PCR with mixed TRB-A/B primers. TCRdb re-called the multiplex PCR reads, yielding one record per CDR3 amino acid sequence without DNA. In all, the sample yields a few thousand distinct CDR3 sequences. These same data were also listed under a study on T cell repertoires in aging, cancer and after chemotherapy. That paper states: Compared with age-matched healthy donors, untreated hematological or solid cancer patients showed higher blood TCR clonality. Median generation probability rose over the chemotherapy interval in each cancer cohort, suggesting rebound thymic output.

Sequencing was performed on peripheral blood. The TCR sequence derives from a human donor in good health.

The CDR3 reads CASPSGNSSYEQYF. V is TRBV19 and J is TRBJ2-7; the D gene TCRdb calls, TRBD2, cannot be checked with no DNA. The CDR3 covers 14 residues. Germline V gene sequence: CDR1 LNHDA, CDR2 SQIVND (reference sequence).